This passage covers 32 T cell receptor beta chains from one sample sequenced in a study of neurological immune-mediated disorders. TCRdb independently ran MiXCR on the 5' RACE reads; one entry per CDR3 protein. The repertoire holds some 34,000 distinct CDR3 sequences, with approximately 1.5% as singletons. Material for sequencing was PBMCs. The receptors derive from a woman between 25 and 40 years old with multiple sclerosis.

This clonotype was detected many times. The genes are TRBV5-1 and TRBJ2-1; maybe TRBD2 (6 bases). CDR1 and CDR2 (germline): SGHRS, YFSETQ. This CDR3 comprises 14 residues. V was shortened by 3 bases and J by 2 bases, with 9 bases between the two germline ends. Here the CDR3 DNA reads TGCGCCAGCAGCTCGGAGGGCCCCTACAATGAGCAGTTCTTC. Amino acid sequence: CASSSEGPYNEQFF. Combining the CDR3 with reference TRBV5-1 and TRBJ2-1 gives the whole variable domain KAGVTQTPRYLIKTRGQQVTLSCSPISGHRSVSWYQQTPGQGLQFLFEYFSETQRNKGNFPGRFSGRQFSNSRSEMNVSTLELGDSALYLCASSSEGPYNEQFFGPGTRLTVL.

This clonotype was recorded at least ten times. This sequence joins TRBV5-1 and TRBJ1-1; D not resolved. V dropped 3 bases and J dropped 5 bases, with 14 bases sitting between them. The V gene's germline CDR1 is SGHRS and CDR2 YFSETQ. CDR3 length: 14 residues. The CDR3, as DNA: TGCGCCAGCAGCTCCGGGTCTTTTGGGACTGAAGCTTTCTTT. This sequence encodes CASSSGSFGTEAFF.

This clonotype was seen many times. One base away lies a much larger clone, so this may be a sequencing read error. Without the conserved terminal phenylalanine or tryptophan, this CDR3 likely stems from a read error. The rearrangement joins TRBV6-4 to TRBJ2-1; D possibly corresponds to TRBD1 (6 bases). Germline CDR1 is MRHNA and CDR2 is SNTAGT. The CDR3 runs 13 residues. Trimming left V 3 bases short and J 5 bases short, with 8 bases between. CDR3 sequence (DNA): TGTGCCAGCAGTGAAACAGGGAACAATGAGCAGTTCTGC. Protein product: CASSETGNNEQFC.

This clonotype was seen at least ten times. This chain joins TRBV10-1 and TRBJ1-1, with D perhaps matching TRBD1 (6 bases). Trimming shortened V by 8 bases and J by 1 base, and 11 bases separated the two germline ends. Germline CDR1 and CDR2: WNHNN and SYGVQD (reference sequence). This CDR3 has 13 amino acids. This CDR3 is CASRTAKNTEAFF. The CDR3 region has the DNA TGCGCCAGCCGGACAGCCAAGAACACTGAAGCTTTCTTT.

This clonotype was found many times. J is TRBJ2-7 and V is TRBV5-5, with unresolved D. Looked up from germline, CDR1 is SGHKS and CDR2 is YYEKEE (reference sequence). V gave up 0 bases and J gave up 0 bases, with 7 bases separating them. CDR3 length equals 14 residues. The CDR3 nucleotides are TGTGCCAGCAGCTTGGGCTCACTCTCCTACGAGCAGTACTTC. This encodes CASSLGSLSYEQYF.

The sample holds a few counts of this clonotype. The chain has TRBV3-1 and TRBJ1-2; D call uncertain. The V end was cut by 4 bases, the J end by 3 bases, with 6 bases between. Germline V lookup: CDR1 LGHDT, CDR2 YNNKEL (reference sequence). The length of the CDR3 is 12 residues. The CDR3 coding sequence is TGTGCCAGCAGCCTGAGGGACTATGGCTACACCTTC. Its protein product is CASSLRDYGYTF.

This clonotype was found many times. The J gene is TRBJ1-1, the V gene TRBV5-1; tentatively, D is TRBD1 (6 bases). CDR3 length: 16 residues. CDR1 SGHRS and CDR2 YFSETQ come from the germline V gene. Deletions cut 0 bases from V and 4 bases from J, with 16 bases between. CDR3 nucleotides: TGCGCCAGCAGCTTGGCCGGATCAGGGGTTATCACTGAAGCTTTCTTT. Protein: CASSLAGSGVITEAFF.

V and J are TRBV6-2 or TRBV6-3 and TRBJ1-5; D not certain. The CDR3 runs 17 residues. The germline V gene has CDR1 MNHEY and CDR2 SVGEGT. V shed 0 bases and J shed 5 bases, with 17 bases lying between them. The CDR3 region has the DNA TGTGCCAGCAGTTACTCGGGCTCTGGAAAGACCCATCAGCCCCAGCATTTT. Encoded protein: CASSYSGSGKTHQPQHF.

At least ten counts were recorded for this clonotype. V is TRBV6-5 and J is TRBJ2-7, with D perhaps matching TRBD2 (5 bases). Per the germline V gene, CDR1 is MNHEY and CDR2 is SVGAGI. CDR3 length equals 15 residues. Trimming cost V 2 bases and J 4 bases, with 15 bases left between them. The CDR3 is CASSYGSQGGYEQYF. For the CDR3, the DNA is TGTGCCAGCAGTTACGGTAGCCAAGGCGGGTACGAGCAGTACTTC.

This clonotype was recorded at least ten times. J is TRBJ2-6 and V is TRBV14; D remains ambiguous. Trimming left V 5 bases short and J 0 bases short, with 11 bases between. The CDR3 sequence is 16 residues long. Looked up from germline, CDR1 is SGHDN and CDR2 is FVKESK. DNA of the CDR3: TGTGCCAGCAGCAGATATAGGAGCTCTGGGGCCAACGTCCTGACTTTC. Residues: CASSRYRSSGANVLTF.

This clonotype has a count of ten or more. This sequence joins TRBV27 and TRBJ1-5; 8 bases align to TRBD1. Germline-derived CDR1 and CDR2 are MNHEY and SMNVEV (reference sequence). Germline trimming cut 5 bases from V and 5 bases from J; bases unmatched to any gene: 8. This CDR3 has 15 amino acids. CDR3 region: CASSPRTGRHQPQHF. The CDR3 DNA follows: TGTGCCAGCAGTCCGCGGACAGGGAGGCATCAGCCCCAGCATTTT.

This clonotype was counted ten times or more. The rearrangement links TRBV29-1 to TRBJ2-3, with 7 nucleotides matching TRBD1. V was clipped by 6 bases and J by 11 bases; unmatched bases: 11. The length of the CDR3 is 12 residues. Germline CDR1 SQVTM, CDR2 ANQGSEA. The CDR3 loop is CSVQPADREQYF. Written as DNA, the CDR3 is TGCAGCGTCCAACCCGCCGACAGGGAGCAGTATTTT.

Ten or more counts support this clonotype. This chain uses TRBV20-1 with TRBJ1-2; D is undetermined. The V end was cut by 3 bases, the J end by 2 bases, with 16 bases between. This CDR3 contains 15 residues. Per germline, CDR1 DFQATT and CDR2 SNEGSKA (reference sequence). The CDR3 nucleotides are TGCAGTGCTAGGGATCTCCGGTCCTTAAACTATGGCTACACCTTC. It translates to CSARDLRSLNYGYTF.

This clonotype showed up many times. The chain recombines TRBV5-4 with TRBJ2-7, with D unclear. The V gene lost 3 bases and the J gene lost 0 bases, with 1 base spanning the gap. CDR1 and CDR2 from the germline V gene are SGHNT and YYREEE (reference sequence). The CDR3 is made up of 11 amino acids. The CDR3 coding sequence is TGTGCCAGCAGCTCCTCCTACGAGCAGTACTTC. Translated, it gives CASSSSYEQYF.

This clonotype was observed many times. For the CDR3, the DNA is TGTGCCAGCAGTGGGAACCCACAGGGGGTCTACGAGCAGTACTTC. This gives the protein CASSGNPQGVYEQYF. The chain uses TRBV6-6 and TRBJ2-7, with 8 bases that match TRBD1. The CDR3 is 15 amino acids. Germline lookup yields CDR1 MNHNY and CDR2 SVGAGI (reference sequence). The ends lost 5 bases at V and 3 bases at J; junction bases unmatched: 9.

This clonotype was seen ten or more times. The J gene is TRBJ2-3, the V gene TRBV20-1, with D tentatively TRBD1 or TRBD2 (6 bases each). The CDR3 sequence is 18 residues long. Germline V gene data show CDR1 as DFQATT and CDR2 as SNEGSKA (reference sequence). This CDR3 is CSALSYGGAYSSTDTQYF. CDR3 in DNA: TGCAGCGCTCTCTCCTACGGGGGCGCATACTCTAGCACAGATACGCAGTATTTT.

This clonotype occurred many times. The V and J genes are TRBV7-8 and TRBJ2-3; 10 bases map to TRBD2. This CDR3 contains 16 residues. The J segment lost 3 bases and the V segment lost 4 bases, leaving 7 bases of the junction unmatched. Germline CDR1 is SGHVS and CDR2 is FQNEAQ. The CDR3 DNA sequence: TGTGCCAGCAGCTGGGACGGGACTAGCGTTACAGATACGCAGTATTTT. Its translation: CASSWDGTSVTDTQYF.

This clonotype was seen a few times. V gene TRBV10-2 combines with J gene TRBJ1-1; TRBD1 is a possible D gene (6 bases). This CDR3 has 15 amino acids. The V gene lost 4 bases and the J gene lost 3 bases, with 15 bases spanning the gap. Germline assignment: CDR1 WSHSY and CDR2 SAAADI. CDR3 sequence (DNA): TGCGCCAGCAGTGGCTCTAGACAGGACCACACTGAAGCTTTCTTT. Its protein product is CASSGSRQDHTEAFF.

This clonotype was counted many times. The rearrangement joins TRBV6-5 to TRBJ2-6; 8 nucleotides align to TRBD1. CDR3 length: 17 amino acids. CDR1 is MNHEY and CDR2 is SVGAGI in the germline V gene. V trimming: 5 bases; J trimming: 0 bases; junction bases outside the gene matches: 6. The CDR3 protein is CASSPTGARSGANVLTF. CDR3 nucleotides: TGTGCCAGCAGTCCGACAGGGGCCCGCTCTGGGGCCAACGTCCTGACTTTC.

This clonotype was recorded at least ten times. This sequence joins TRBV5-1 and TRBJ2-1; 14 bases are shared with TRBD2. The CDR3 totals 19 residues. The germline V gene encodes CDR1 SGHRS and CDR2 YFSETQ. The trim removed 4 bases at V and 7 bases at J, leaving 16 bases unmatched. CDR3 loop: CASSLVVLGLAGGGNEQFF. The CDR3, as DNA: TGCGCCAGCAGCCTCGTTGTTCTCGGACTAGCGGGAGGCGGGAATGAGCAGTTCTTC.

This clonotype was seen ten or more times. The CDR3 DNA sequence: TGTGCCAGCAGCCCCCCCCAGCGGGGTAATCTGGAGACCCAGTACTTC. It translates to CASSPPQRGNLETQYF. This chain joins TRBV7-6 and TRBJ2-5; TRBD2 matches 7 bases. The CDR3 runs to 16 residues. Germline CDR1 is SGHVS and CDR2 is FNYEAQ. Trimming cost V 5 bases and J 5 bases; bases outside gene matches: 14.

This clonotype was seen repeatedly, ten times or more. The chain employs TRBV12-3 or TRBV12-4 and TRBJ2-5; D unclear. V lost 7 bases to trimming and J lost 3 bases, with 12 bases between them. The CDR3 sequence is 13 residues long. For the CDR3, the DNA is TGTGCCAGCACCCCCAATAATAAAGAGACCCAGTACTTC. Protein product: CASTPNNKETQYF.

This clonotype has at least ten counts. This chain joins TRBV12-3 or TRBV12-4 and TRBJ2-3; D may match TRBD1 or TRBD2 (5 bases each). The V end was cut by 3 bases, the J end by 5 bases, with 18 bases between. This CDR3 has 16 residues. The CDR3 sequence: CASSLHQGEGKDTQYF. CDR3 in DNA: TGTGCCAGCAGTTTGCACCAGGGTGAGGGGAAAGATACGCAGTATTTT.

This clonotype was recorded at least ten times. This chain connects TRBV6-5 to TRBJ2-3, with 10 nucleotides matching TRBD1. The ends lost 6 bases at V and 2 bases at J; junction bases unmatched: 2. The CDR3 is made up of 14 amino acids. Looked up from germline, CDR1 is MNHEY and CDR2 is SVGAGI. Here the CDR3 reads CASRTGGVTDTQYF. CDR3 DNA sequence: TGTGCCAGCAGGACAGGGGGCGTCACAGATACGCAGTATTTT.

This clonotype was recorded many times. V usage is TRBV7-2 and J usage is TRBJ1-2; TRBD1 might be the D (5 bases). From germline, CDR1 is SGHTA and CDR2 FQGNSA. CDR3 length: 14 residues. The germline V and J ends were trimmed by 5 bases and 0 bases, with 10 bases remaining between them. The CDR3 sequence: CASSGRTPNYGYTF. CDR3 bases: TGTGCCAGCAGCGGCCGGACACCTAACTATGGCTACACCTTC.

This clonotype was picked up a small number of times. The chain carries TRBV19 and TRBJ2-7; 9 positions match TRBD2. This CDR3 region has 14 residues. Germline V gene data show CDR1 as LNHDA and CDR2 as SQIVND (reference sequence). The V and J ends lost 10 bases and 7 bases, in that order; junction bases with no gene match: 14. CDR3 residues: CATAELAGTGEQYF. The CDR3 nucleotides are TGTGCCACTGCCGAACTAGCGGGTACTGGGGAGCAGTACTTC.

In its sample, this clonotype was seen a few times. The V gene is TRBV18, the J gene TRBJ1-2, with D unresolved. Germline values: CDR1 KGHSH, CDR2 LQKENI. This CDR3 comprises 13 residues. V was clipped by 3 bases and J by 4 bases, with 9 bases between them. The CDR3 region is CASSPGGFYGYTF. CDR3 coding DNA: TGTGCCAGCTCACCGGGCGGCTTCTATGGCTACACCTTC.

This clonotype was counted many times. This chain joins TRBV12-3 or TRBV12-4 and TRBJ2-3; 8 nucleotides agree with TRBD1. The CDR3 has 15 amino acids. V lost 5 bases, J lost 3 bases, and 7 bases stayed unmatched. The CDR3 sequence is CASSPDRGGTDTQYF. CDR3 coding DNA: TGTGCCAGCAGTCCCGACAGGGGAGGAACAGATACGCAGTATTTT.

J is TRBJ2-7 and V is TRBV11-3; 8 bases align to TRBD2. Germline V gene sequence: CDR1 SGHNT, CDR2 YENEEA. There are 15 residues in the CDR3. The V and J ends lost 2 bases and 2 bases, in that order; junction bases with no gene match: 5. CDR3 nucleotides: TGTGCCAGCAGCTTATCGGCGGGGGGTGCCTACGAGCAGTACTTC. Translating gives CASSLSAGGAYEQYF.

Ten or more counts support this clonotype. This chain joins TRBV6-5 and TRBJ2-3, with TRBD1 matching over 7 bases. This CDR3 is 14 amino acids long. CDR1 and CDR2 from the germline V gene are MNHEY and SVGAGI. For the CDR3, the DNA is TGTGCAGCAACAAGGGGGCAGGGATCAGATACGCAGTATTTT. It specifies CAATRGQGSDTQYF.

This clonotype was seen repeatedly, ten times or more. The rearrangement uses TRBV7-3 and TRBJ2-6; the match to TRBD1 covers 10 bases. After removal of 6 bases from V and 2 bases from J, the junction contained 10 bases not matched to a gene. The CDR3 sequence is 18 residues long. Germline CDR1 and CDR2: SGHTA and FQGTGA. The CDR3 protein is CASSQTGGGSPGANVLTF. Written as DNA, the CDR3 is TGTGCCAGCAGTCAGACAGGGGGCGGGTCTCCTGGGGCCAACGTCCTGACTTTC. Supplemented by reference TRBV7-3 and TRBJ2-6, the full variable domain reads GAGVSQTPSNKVTEKGKYVELRCDPISGHTALYWYRQSLGQGPEFLIYFQGTGAADDSGLPNDRFFAVRPEGSVSTLKIQRTERGDSAVYLCASSQTGGGSPGANVLTFGAGSRLTVL.

In this sample, this clonotype turned up many times. V and J are TRBV5-1 and TRBJ2-5; D is possibly TRBD1 (7 bases). The V gene's germline CDR1 is SGHRS and CDR2 YFSETQ. V was pared by 4 bases and J by 5 bases, with 15 bases between. The length of the CDR3 is 14 residues. This CDR3 is CASSRFRGVETQYF. The CDR3 DNA is TGCGCCAGCAGCCGATTCAGGGGGGTGGAGACCCAGTACTTC.